The 27 T cell receptor beta chains given below trace back to one sample, sequenced in a study of OX40 agonist ivuxolimab in advanced cancers. Repertoires were generated with immunoSEQ multiplex PCR, while TCRdb's copy carries only in-frame clones and drops some. The sample has tens of thousands of clones, 70% to 90% seen once. Sample: CD4+ or CD8+ T cells sorted from blood, taken in a trial of the OX40 agonist ivuxolimab. Every receptor here comes from an adult with an advanced solid tumor such as melanoma, head and neck, liver or kidney cancer.

V and J are TRBV7-2 and TRBJ1-4; D is ambiguous. Germline V gene sequence: CDR1 SGHTA, CDR2 FQGNSA. This CDR3 region has 14 residues. Trimming left V 8 bases short and J 6 bases short, with 16 bases between. This chain's CDR3 is CASRLRPADEKLFF. CDR3 bases: TGTGCCAGCCGTTTAAGGCCTGCGGATGAAAAACTGTTTTTT.

The chain couples TRBV18 to TRBJ1-4, with TRBD1 as a possible D gene (6 bases). The CDR3 length is 16 residues. V was cut by 0 bases and J by 0 bases, with 8 bases left in between. The germline V gene has CDR1 KGHSH and CDR2 LQKENI. CDR3 bases: TGTGCCAGCTCACCACCGGGGGCGGCAACTAATGAAAAACTGTTTTTT. Translating gives CASSPPGAATNEKLFF.

The chain uses TRBV5-1 and TRBJ2-7; TRBD2 might be the D (6 bases). The V end was cut by 2 bases, the J end by 0 bases, with 12 bases between. The CDR3 has 15 amino acids. CDR1 and CDR2 (germline): SGHRS, YFSETQ. The CDR3: CASSLGGLPSYEQYF. Here the CDR3 DNA reads TGCGCCAGCAGCTTAGGAGGGCTCCCCTCCTACGAGCAGTACTTC.

The V gene is TRBV6-1, the J gene TRBJ1-4, with TRBD1 matching over 7 bases. After removal of 5 bases from V and 4 bases from J, the junction contained 4 bases not matched to a gene. The V gene's germline CDR1 is MNHNS and CDR2 SASEGT. The CDR3 has 14 residues. The CDR3 region has the DNA TGTGCCAGCAGTCGGGACAGCAATAATGAAAAACTGTTTTTT. Translated, it gives CASSRDSNNEKLFF.

This clone turned up a few times. The V call is TRBV19, the J call TRBJ1-3; D gene ambiguous. The CDR3 extends over 15 amino acids. Germline CDR1 LNHDA, CDR2 SQIVND (reference sequence). V lost 10 bases, J lost 4 bases, and 20 bases lay in between. The CDR3 protein is CATAGGYPAGNTIYF. DNA for the CDR3: TGTGCCACTGCCGGAGGGTACCCGGCGGGAAACACCATATATTTT.

The V call is TRBV6-1, the J call TRBJ2-7; TRBD2 matches at 8 bases. Germline V gene data show CDR1 as MNHNS and CDR2 as SASEGT. The CDR3 length is 13 residues. V lost 6 bases and J lost 0; bases outside the gene matches: 1. CDR3 amino acids: CASRGLDSYEQYF. As DNA, the CDR3 is TGTGCCAGCAGGGGACTAGACTCCTACGAGCAGTACTTC.

The chain employs TRBV5-1 and TRBJ1-1; D gene uncertain. In germline, CDR1 is SGHRS, CDR2 YFSETQ. There are 14 residues in the CDR3. The V end was cut by 2 bases, the J end by 5 bases, with 13 bases between. The CDR3: CASSLSRPRTEAFF. DNA of the CDR3: TGCGCCAGCAGCTTATCCAGGCCGAGAACTGAAGCTTTCTTT.

This rearrangement joins TRBV7-2 to TRBJ2-2; maybe TRBD2 (6 bases). The CDR3 runs 14 residues. Germline CDR1 is SGHTA and CDR2 is FQGNSA. Trimming cost V 5 bases and J 5 bases, with 12 bases left between them. The CDR3 region is CASSLGRGTGELFF. In DNA, the CDR3 is TGTGCCAGCAGCCTTGGTCGGGGGACCGGGGAGCTGTTTTTT.

The rearrangement joins TRBV6-1 to TRBJ1-1; D ambiguous. CDR3 length equals 14 residues. V lost 2 bases, J lost 4 bases, and 11 bases lay in between. Looked up from germline, CDR1 is MNHNS and CDR2 is SASEGT. The CDR3 sequence is CASSELPTATEAFF. DNA for the CDR3: TGTGCCAGCAGTGAATTACCTACGGCCACTGAAGCTTTCTTT.

V gene TRBV7-9 combines with J gene TRBJ2-4; 8 nucleotides align to TRBD1. Losses at the gene ends were 3 bases for V and 8 bases for J; bases not matched to a gene: 6. Germline-derived CDR1 and CDR2 are SEHNR and FQNEAQ (reference sequence). The CDR3 sequence is 14 residues long. CDR3 sequence: CASSLDRVSDIQYF. Written as DNA, the CDR3 is TGTGCCAGCAGCTTGGACAGGGTGTCGGACATTCAGTACTTC.

The chain uses TRBV19 and TRBJ2-4; no clear D. V gave up 0 bases and J gave up 12 bases, with 18 bases separating them. Germline V CDR1 and CDR2: LNHDA, SQIVND (reference sequence). The CDR3 runs to 15 residues. CDR3 protein: CASSIDGSTSGRQYF. In DNA, the CDR3 is TGTGCCAGTAGTATAGATGGCAGTACTTCTGGTCGTCAGTACTTC. Combining the CDR3 with reference TRBV19 and TRBJ2-4 gives the whole variable domain DGGITQSPKYLFRKEGQNVTLSCEQNLNHDAMYWYRQDPGQGLRLIYYSQIVNDFQKGDIAEGYSVSREKKESFPLTVTSAQKNPTAFYLCASSIDGSTSGRQYFGAGTRLSVL.

The J gene is TRBJ1-2, the V gene TRBV5-1, with D perhaps TRBD1 (6 bases). The CDR3 covers 16 residues. The V gene's germline CDR1 is SGHRS and CDR2 YFSETQ. V lost 4 bases and J lost 5, with 21 bases in between. For the CDR3, the DNA is TGCGCCAGCAGCGGGGGCCACTTGGGACTAGGGTATGGCTACACCTTC. Protein: CASSGGHLGLGYGYTF.

This sequence joins TRBV28 and TRBJ1-5, with D perhaps TRBD1 (6 bases). This CDR3 is built from 14 residues. V was cut by 6 bases and J by 3 bases, with 12 bases left in between. Looked up from germline, CDR1 is MDHEN and CDR2 is SYDVKM. The DNA for the CDR3 is TGTGCCAGCAGGTCGGGGGGCACCAATCAGCCCCAGCATTTT. This sequence encodes CASRSGGTNQPQHF.

A single count supports this clone. The V call is TRBV19, the J call TRBJ1-1; 10 nucleotides line up with TRBD1. CDR1 and CDR2 from the germline V gene are LNHDA and SQIVND (reference sequence). V lost 7 bases and J lost 4; bases outside the gene matches: 9. This CDR3 comprises 15 residues. CDR3 DNA sequence: TGTGCCAGTACCAAACTTGGACAGGGGGGCACTGAAGCTTTCTTT. It translates to CASTKLGQGGTEAFF. The full variable domain, in which reference TRBV19 and TRBJ1-1 provide the parts outside the CDR3, is DGGITQSPKYLFRKEGQNVTLSCEQNLNHDAMYWYRQDPGQGLRLIYYSQIVNDFQKGDIAEGYSVSREKKESFPLTVTSAQKNPTAFYLCASTKLGQGGTEAFFGQGTRLTVV.

V usage is TRBV4-1 and J usage is TRBJ1-1; D call uncertain. This CDR3 is built from 16 residues. Germline V gene sequence: CDR1 MGHRA, CDR2 YSYEKL. Trimming took off 0 bases at V and 1 base at J, with 12 bases between the two ends. CDR3 protein: CASSQEGGRQNTEAFF. CDR3 nucleotides: TGCGCCAGCAGCCAAGAAGGAGGACGGCAGAACACTGAAGCTTTCTTT.

The genes are TRBV9 and TRBJ2-1; 9 nucleotides align to TRBD1. Germline V CDR1 and CDR2: SGDLS, YYNGEE. The CDR3 sequence is 16 residues long. The junction had 8 bases not matched to a gene; V was cut back by 4 bases and J by 3 bases. The CDR3 DNA reads TGTGCCAGCAGCTCACCAGCGGGACAGGGCTACAATGAGCAGTTCTTC. It specifies CASSSPAGQGYNEQFF.

The chain employs TRBV11-2 and TRBJ2-7; 9 nucleotides align to TRBD2. CDR3 size: 15 residues. The V gene end was trimmed by 8 bases and the J gene end by 7 bases; junction bases not matched to a gene: 15. The germline V gene has CDR1 SGHAT and CDR2 FQNNGV. CDR3 residues: CASRSGVAGVREQYF. The CDR3 DNA follows: TGTGCCAGCCGGTCGGGGGTAGCGGGAGTCAGGGAGCAGTACTTC.

The rearrangement joins TRBV7-6 to TRBJ2-5, with D perhaps matching TRBD2 (6 bases). Per germline, CDR1 SGHVS and CDR2 FNYEAQ. The CDR3 runs to 15 residues. V lost 5 bases to trimming and J lost 1 base, with 14 bases between them. The CDR3 protein is CASSGGGTFQETQYF. The CDR3 DNA sequence: TGTGCCAGCAGCGGTGGCGGGACTTTCCAAGAGACCCAGTACTTC. The full variable domain, its missing parts supplied by reference TRBV7-6 and TRBJ2-5, is GAGVSQSPRYKVTKRGQDVALRCDPISGHVSLYWYRQALGQGPEFLTYFNYEAQQDKSGLPNDRFSAERPEGSISTLTIQRTEQRDSAMYRCASSGGGTFQETQYFGPGTRLLVL.

This chain joins TRBV7-3 and TRBJ2-3; 8 nucleotides agree with TRBD2. This CDR3 contains 16 residues. V shed 5 bases, J shed 4 bases, and the junction held 11 bases outside the gene matches. The V gene's germline CDR1 is SGHTA and CDR2 FQGTGA. CDR3 in DNA: TGTGCCAGCAGCCAGGCGGCTAGCGGGCTGTCAGATACGCAGTATTTT. This gives the protein CASSQAASGLSDTQYF.

This clone was counted a single time. In nucleotides, the CDR3 is TGTGCCAGAAGCTTGGGACTAGCGGGAGGGCCTATGAGAACCAAAAACATTCAGTACTTC. This gives the protein CARSLGLAGGPMRTKNIQYF. The chain employs TRBV5-3 and TRBJ2-4, with 14 nucleotides matching TRBD2. TRBV5-3 is designated an ORF whose function remains uncertain. The CDR3 contains 20 residues. Trimming at V came to 0 bases and at J to 2 bases, leaving 10 bases not matched to a gene.

This clone was picked up one time. The chain couples TRBV9 to TRBJ2-2, with 8 nucleotides matching TRBD1. The trim removed 0 bases at V and 2 bases at J, leaving 3 bases unmatched. This CDR3 region has 16 residues. The germline gives CDR1 SGDLS, CDR2 YYNGEE. CDR3 amino acids: CASSVGQGANTGELFF. Written as DNA, the CDR3 is TGTGCCAGCAGCGTAGGTCAGGGGGCAAACACCGGGGAGCTGTTTTTT. Drawing the rest from reference TRBV9 and TRBJ2-2, the complete variable domain is DSGVTQTPKHLITATGQRVTLRCSPRSGDLSVYWYQQSLDQGLQFLIQYYNGEERAKGNILERFSAQQFPDLHSELNLSSLELGDSALYFCASSVGQGANTGELFFGEGSRLTVL.

This clone is a singleton in its sample. The chain uses TRBV9 and TRBJ2-5; D could derive from TRBD1 or TRBD2 (6 bases each). This CDR3 spans 14 amino acids. Germline V gives CDR1 SGDLS, CDR2 YYNGEE. Trimming took off 3 bases at V and 9 bases at J, with 18 bases between the two ends. CDR3 DNA: TGTGCCAGCAGCGCCCAACCCGGGGGCGCGGCCCAGTACTTC. Protein sequence: CASSAQPGGAAQYF. Based on the CDR3 plus reference TRBV9 and TRBJ2-5, the full variable domain is DSGVTQTPKHLITATGQRVTLRCSPRSGDLSVYWYQQSLDQGLQFLIQYYNGEERAKGNILERFSAQQFPDLHSELNLSSLELGDSALYFCASSAQPGGAAQYFGPGTRLLVL.

The chain joins TRBV7-2 to TRBJ1-4, with 8 bases fitting TRBD1. Germline CDR1 reads SGHTA; CDR2 reads FQGNSA. The V segment lost 5 bases and the J segment 7 bases; nucleotides outside the gene matches: 6. CDR3 length: 14 amino acids. As DNA, the CDR3 is TGTGCCAGCAGCCCAGGACAGGGAGCTGAAAAACTGTTTTTT. Protein sequence: CASSPGQGAEKLFF.

The V and J genes are TRBV10-3 and TRBJ2-3; 9 nucleotides line up with TRBD1. The V and J ends lost 5 bases and 6 bases, in that order; junction bases with no gene match: 3. Looked up from germline, CDR1 is ENHRY and CDR2 is SYGVKD. This CDR3 has 13 amino acids. CDR3 loop: CAISSQGADTQYF. CDR3 DNA sequence: TGTGCCATCAGTTCACAGGGGGCGGATACGCAGTATTTT.

The chain uses TRBV28 and TRBJ1-5; 9 positions agree with TRBD1. The CDR3 is made up of 16 amino acids. V shed 7 bases and J 6 bases; nucleotides not matched to a gene: 13. Germline values: CDR1 MDHEN, CDR2 SYDVKM. The chain's CDR3 is CASNFRGQGNGQPQHF. The DNA of the CDR3 is TGTGCCAGCAACTTCAGGGGACAGGGTAACGGTCAGCCCCAGCATTTT.

This chain links TRBV18 with TRBJ1-5, with 10 bases matching TRBD1. With V trimmed by 1 base and J by 4 bases, 4 bases remained unmatched. The CDR3 spans 16 residues. Germline assignment: CDR1 KGHSH and CDR2 LQKENI. CDR3 in amino acids: CASSPLGQGVNQPQHF. For the CDR3, the DNA is TGTGCCAGCTCACCACTTGGACAGGGGGTGAATCAGCCCCAGCATTTT.

This chain connects TRBV25-1 to TRBJ2-2; 12 nucleotides line up with TRBD2. The CDR3 is made up of 17 amino acids. V trimming: 5 bases; J trimming: 4 bases; junction bases outside the gene matches: 8. CDR1 and CDR2 from the germline V gene are MGHDK and SYGVNS. For the CDR3, the DNA is TGTGCCAGCAGTCAAACCGCTAGCGGGAGGGGCACCGGGGAGCTGTTTTTT. Translated, it gives CASSQTASGRGTGELFF.